This TCR beta chain was documented in a study of molecular identifiers for immune sequencing clone quantification (dated by TCRdb to the late 2010s). With respect to the entire study: For a replicate experiment, RNA from approximately 20,000 or 100,000 naive CD8 T cells was divided into five aliquots, of which four were sequenced. This methods study benchmarked molecular-identifier clustering-based TCR repertoire sequencing (MIDCIRS) and TCR RNA copy counting, using CD8 T cells to do so.

In its sample, this clonotype was seen many times. There is no known antigen for this receptor. No base-level quality is on record; no much larger clone is a single base apart. Libraries of naive CD8 T cells were built from anywhere between about 20,000 and 1,000,000 sorted cells, with 10%, 30% or 50% of the purified RNA used. Naive CD8 T cells, defined as CD8+CD4-CCR7+CD45RA+, were FACS-sorted into RLT Plus buffer on a BD FACSAria II. To test detection sensitivity, Jurkat RNA equivalent to ten TCR copies was spiked into samples of about 19,000-1,000,000 naive CD8 T cells. CD8 T cells were enriched using RosetteSep CD8+ T Cell Enrichment Cocktail and Ficoll-Paque, and the enriched cells then underwent ACK red cell lysis. Here is what the overall study found, with its caveats: In CMV-specific effector cells, over 99% of molecules were held by clones above 20 RNA copies, whereas under 1% of molecules were held by such clones in naive cells. When barcode sub-clustering was omitted, TCR diversity was inflated by chimeric consensus sequences, with chimeras reaching as high as 47%. Spiked-in Jurkat TCR RNA (10 copies' worth), which is not part of the donor repertoire, was contained in the naive libraries. Highly expanded clone sizes could be underestimated if identical TCR molecules share a barcode. Modeling gave about 3.2 recovered TCR RNA copies per cell versus approximately 9 by digital PCR, implying about 30% capture efficiency. A single cell's worth of spiked-in Jurkat TCR RNA was reported detectable even among around 970,000 naive CD8 T cells.

Library prep was done by PCR. Sequenced on a NextSeq 500. Bulk TCR libraries were prepared as previously described, using TCR primers listed in Table S5. Purification of total RNA was performed with the Qiagen AllPrep DNA/RNA kit. Reads from multiple sequencing runs of the same library were pooled before analysis. The authors' analysis ran thus. Only reads with exact TCR constant sequence were kept, trimmed to 150 nt, and grouped by their 12-nt molecular barcodes. Reads within each barcode group were sub-clustered using a 15% Levenshtein threshold, and quality-weighted consensus sequences were constructed for each RNA molecule. Non-functional sequences were excluded, and lower-count sequences lying one edit away from another sequence were also excluded. On the basis of fitting two negative binomial distributions, barcode sub-clusters with fewer than 20% of the maximum read count were discarded. The public reads were run again by TCRdb, first through fastp at Q25 and then through MiXCR, and only productive beta chains were kept. Rows matching on CDR3 protein sequence are summarized as one entry with the most common DNA and genes. The V and J calls shown here were made by TCRdb, not taken from the authors' results. The sample data list more than 450,000 distinct CDR3 sequences, and roughly 25% of these were observed just once. Just over 0.75% of the sample belongs to the ten largest clones.

Sequences MGHDK (CDR1) and SYGVNS (CDR2) are obtained from the germline V gene. The junction carries 16 bases between V and J, which are trimmed by 3 bases and 2 bases respectively. From its cysteine to its phenylalanine, the CDR3 spans 16 amino acids. Only CDR3 DNA remains: 48 bases, in frame from the first base. The clonotype comes from a human donor in good health. Some libraries in this study had Jurkat cell RNA spiked in. The sample comprised naive CD8+ T cells from blood, with Jurkat cell RNA spiked in. The cell subset or site label, read with the paper, signifies: FACS-sorted CD8+CD4-CCR7+CD45RA+ naive T cells. The receptor chain draws on TRBV25-1 and TRBJ2-5; D gene: possibly TRBD1, on 5 matching bases. DNA sequence: TGTGCCAGCAGTGACCGGACAAAAGCCGGGCAAGAGACCCAGTACTTC. Translated, this gives CASSDRTKAGQETQYF.